These 11 T cell receptor beta chains share one sample of origin, sequenced in a study of shared clonotypes between healthy human individuals. Profiled with immunoSEQ multiplex PCR; TCRdb holds only in-frame clones, not every one. The sample yields about 870,000 clones, 90% to 95% seen once. As defined, naive CD8 cells were CD45RO-negative and positively selected for CCR7, with terminally differentiated effector memory CD45RA+ cells excluded. The sequenced material came from naive CD8+ T cells sorted from blood. These receptors all come from a man aged 25-45 years in good health.

The chain employs TRBV5-1 and TRBJ2-4; D is possibly TRBD2 (5 bases). The CDR3 runs 16 residues. In germline, CDR1 is SGHRS, CDR2 YFSETQ. Between the trimmed V and J ends, which lost 4 bases and 0 bases, there was a span of 14 bases. CDR3 loop: CASSRGQVRAKNIQYF. In DNA form, the CDR3 reads TGCGCCAGCAGCCGCGGGCAGGTCCGAGCCAAAAACATTCAGTACTTC.

The chain joins TRBV27 to TRBJ2-3; D possibly corresponds to TRBD2 (6 bases). V lost 7 bases and J lost 0, with 14 bases in between. The length of the CDR3 is 15 residues. The germline gives CDR1 MNHEY, CDR2 SMNVEV (reference sequence). CDR3 protein: CASTLLGGSTDTQYF. CDR3 in DNA: TGTGCCAGCACCTTGCTTGGGGGGAGCACAGATACGCAGTATTTT.

V is TRBV14 and J is TRBJ2-5; the D gene could be TRBD1 or TRBD2 (5 bases each). V was shortened by 2 bases and J by 0 bases, with 13 bases between the two germline ends. Germline-derived CDR1 and CDR2 are SGHDN and FVKESK. The CDR3 length is 16 residues. In nucleotides, the CDR3 is TGTGCCAGCAGCCAAACACCCTGGGGGTACCAAGAGACCCAGTACTTC. Translation: CASSQTPWGYQETQYF.

The J gene is TRBJ2-1, the V gene TRBV11-2, with D hard to call. Trimming left V 5 bases short and J 7 bases short, with 18 bases between. Germline CDR1 reads SGHAT; CDR2 reads FQNNGV. This CDR3 spans 15 amino acids. The CDR3 sequence is CASSAPEVSRNEQFF. The CDR3 DNA reads as TGTGCCAGCAGCGCCCCTGAGGTGAGTAGGAATGAGCAGTTCTTC.

The chain couples TRBV10-2 to TRBJ2-7, with D possibly matching TRBD1 (6 bases). CDR3 size: 14 residues. The V end was cut by 8 bases, the J end by 1 base, with 15 bases between. CDR1 WSHSY and CDR2 SAAADI come from the germline V gene. The DNA of the CDR3 is TGCGCCAGCGAGCCGGACAGTAATTCCTACGAGCAGTACTTC. This codes for CASEPDSNSYEQYF.

The chain uses TRBV7-9 and TRBJ2-3; 9 positions agree with TRBD2. In germline, CDR1 is SEHNR, CDR2 FQNEAQ (reference sequence). The CDR3 totals 18 residues. V lost 3 bases, J lost 1 base, and 11 bases stayed unmatched. The CDR3 region has the DNA TGTGCCAGCAGCTTTATAGGCGGGAGGGCCTCGGGCACAGATACGCAGTATTTT. It codes for CASSFIGGRASGTDTQYF. Based on the CDR3 plus reference TRBV7-9 and TRBJ2-3, the full variable domain is DTGVSQNPRHKITKRGQNVTFRCDPISEHNRLYWYRQTLGQGPEFLTYFQNEAQLEKSRLLSDRFSAERPKGSFSTLEIQRTEQGDSAMYLCASSFIGGRASGTDTQYFGPGTRLTVL.

This clone was observed a few times. The chain uses TRBV11-2 and TRBJ2-7; D gene ambiguous. The CDR3 loop spans 11 amino acids. Trimming removed 5 bases at V and 2 bases at J, with 4 bases between. CDR1 and CDR2 (germline): SGHAT, FQNNGV. The CDR3 loop reads CASSAAYEQYF. The DNA for the CDR3 is TGTGCCAGCAGCGCCGCCTACGAGCAGTACTTC. Combining the CDR3 with reference TRBV11-2 and TRBJ2-7 gives the whole variable domain EAGVAQSPRYKIIEKRQSVAFWCNPISGHATLYWYQQILGQGPKLLIQFQNNGVVDDSQLPKDRFSAERLKGVDSTLKIQPAKLEDSAVYLCASSAAYEQYFGPGTRLTVT.

The V call is TRBV4-3, the J call TRBJ2-2, with 8 bases matching TRBD2. The junction had 4 bases not matched to a gene; V was cut back by 3 bases and J by 1 base. The CDR3 covers 16 residues. Looked up from germline, CDR1 is LGHNA and CDR2 is YSLEER. The CDR3 nucleotides are TGCGCCAGCAGCCAGGATCTAGCGGGGAACACCGGGGAGCTGTTTTTT. This encodes CASSQDLAGNTGELFF.

The rearrangement joins TRBV4-1 to TRBJ2-1; 9 bases match TRBD2. The germline gives CDR1 MGHRA, CDR2 YSYEKL. CDR3 length: 16 amino acids. The junction had 10 bases not matched to a gene; V was cut back by 4 bases and J by 6 bases. CDR3 sequence: CASSRGGVAGVNEQFF. CDR3 DNA sequence: TGCGCCAGCAGCCGTGGGGGGGTAGCGGGAGTCAATGAGCAGTTCTTC.

The CDR3 here is CASSKGGSFTDTQYF. CDR3 nucleotide sequence: TGTGCCAGCAGTAAAGGGGGGTCCTTCACAGATACGCAGTATTTT. The chain is built from TRBV28 and TRBJ2-3; D tentatively fits TRBD1 or TRBD2 (6 bases each). CDR3 length: 15 residues. V shed 5 bases and J shed 2 bases, with 14 bases lying between them. From germline, CDR1 is MDHEN and CDR2 SYDVKM.

The chain is built from TRBV7-9 and TRBJ2-1, with 11 bases lining up with TRBD2. V shed 5 bases, J shed 6 bases, and the junction held 12 bases outside the gene matches. The germline V gene has CDR1 SEHNR and CDR2 FQNEAQ (reference sequence). This CDR3 region has 17 residues. The CDR3 nucleotides read TGTGCCAGCAGCCCAAAAGCCGGGACTAGCGGAAGCAATGAGCAGTTCTTC. This gives the protein CASSPKAGTSGSNEQFF.